These 20 T cell receptor beta chains were sequenced from one sample in a study of graft-versus-host responses after intestinal transplantation. No antigens are known for them. This table comes from immunoSEQ multiplex PCR, and its TCRdb copy is limited to in-frame clones, with some not included. The data show around 97,000 clones, over 85% seen once. The specimen comprised unstimulated CD8+ T cells sorted from spleen or lymph node cells, sampled before intestinal transplant. These receptors were obtained from a human donor who received an intestinal transplant.

The V gene is TRBV5-1, the J gene TRBJ1-2, with D possibly being TRBD1 (5 bases). The germline gives CDR1 SGHRS, CDR2 YFSETQ. Trimming cost V 4 bases and J 1 base, with 11 bases left between them. This CDR3 has 14 residues. Written as DNA, the CDR3 is TGCGCCAGCAGCCCTAGGGGCCTTAACTATGGCTACACCTTC. This sequence encodes CASSPRGLNYGYTF.

This rearrangement joins TRBV5-1 to TRBJ1-2; 9 bases are shared with TRBD1. CDR3 size: 15 residues. The ends lost 0 bases at V and 2 bases at J; junction bases unmatched: 2. CDR1 and CDR2 from the germline V gene are SGHRS and YFSETQ. Here the CDR3 DNA reads TGCGCCAGCAGCTTGGTAGGGACAGGGAACTATGGCTACACCTTC. This codes for CASSLVGTGNYGYTF.

This clone was detected once. The chain recombines TRBV13 with TRBJ1-5; no clear D. CDR1 is PRHDT, CDR2 FYEKMQ, per germline (reference sequence). CDR3 length: 14 amino acids. The V end lost 0 bases, the J end lost 0 bases, and 3 bases lay between the germline ends. The CDR3 sequence: CASSLGVSNQPQHF. The CDR3 bases are TGTGCCAGCAGCTTAGGTGTTAGCAATCAGCCCCAGCATTTT.

The table lists this clone with a count of one. The rearrangement uses TRBV4-2 and TRBJ1-4; D perhaps matches TRBD1 (6 bases). Germline CDR1 reads LGHNA; CDR2 reads YNFKEQ. Trimming removed 0 bases from V and 7 bases from J, with 12 bases in between. The CDR3 contains 15 residues. This CDR3 reads CASSQDEGVAEKLFF. For the CDR3, the DNA is TGTGCCAGCAGCCAAGACGAGGGGGTGGCTGAAAAACTGTTTTTT.

V gene TRBV9 combines with J gene TRBJ2-7, with D possibly TRBD2 on 6 matching bases. V was cut by 4 bases and J by 6 bases, with 17 bases left in between. The CDR3 is 14 residues long. The germline CDR1 and CDR2 sequences are SGDLS and YYNGEE. CDR3 amino acids: CASSPPTRTSEQYF. In DNA, the CDR3 is TGTGCCAGCAGCCCCCCGACTAGAACTAGCGAGCAGTACTTC. The complete variable domain, with remaining parts taken from reference TRBV9 and TRBJ2-7, reads DSGVTQTPKHLITATGQRVTLRCSPRSGDLSVYWYQQSLDQGLQFLIQYYNGEERAKGNILERFSAQQFPDLHSELNLSSLELGDSALYFCASSPPTRTSEQYFGPGTRLTVT.

The chain couples TRBV6-5 to TRBJ2-2; D not certain. Germline V gene lookup returns CDR1 MNHEY and CDR2 SVGAGI. With 2 bases removed from V and 8 bases from J, the gap between germline ends came to 9 bases. The CDR3 has 13 amino acids. In nucleotides, the CDR3 is TGTGCCAGCAGTTACAGCCCCCCAGGGGAGCTGTTTTTT. As protein: CASSYSPPGELFF.

The chain is built from TRBV10-3 and TRBJ1-3; 7 bases align to TRBD1. This CDR3 contains 14 residues. V gave up 10 bases and J gave up 3 bases; unmatched junction bases: 9. Germline V gives CDR1 ENHRY, CDR2 SYGVKD. The DNA for the CDR3 is TGTGCCACCCTTGACAGGGAGGATGGAAACACCATATATTTT. This sequence encodes CATLDREDGNTIYF.

This clone was seen a few times. V usage is TRBV6-6 and J usage is TRBJ2-5, with TRBD2 matching 9 bases. CDR1 and CDR2 from the germline V gene are MNHNY and SVGAGI (reference sequence). The CDR3 is 15 residues long. V lost 2 bases to trimming and J lost 3 bases; unmatched junction nucleotides: 4. Here the CDR3 reads CASSYASGVEETQYF. The CDR3, as DNA: TGTGCCAGCAGTTACGCTAGCGGGGTCGAAGAGACCCAGTACTTC.

The rearrangement links TRBV6-1 to TRBJ2-7; possibly TRBD1 or TRBD2 for D (5 bases each). CDR3 length: 15 residues. Germline V gene lookup returns CDR1 MNHNS and CDR2 SASEGT. V was clipped by 6 bases and J by 3 bases, with 18 bases between them. The CDR3 DNA sequence: TGTGCCAGCAGCCCAATGAGGGGCCGCGACTACGAGCAGTACTTC. This codes for CASSPMRGRDYEQYF.

The chain combines TRBV15 with TRBJ1-2, with no clear D. V was trimmed by 3 bases and J by 3 bases, leaving 14 bases between them. The CDR3 is 15 residues long. CDR1 is LNHNV, CDR2 YYDKDF, per germline (reference sequence). The CDR3 spells CATSSPHGPHYGYTF. The CDR3 DNA reads as TGTGCCACCAGCAGTCCCCATGGGCCCCACTATGGCTACACCTTC. Using reference TRBV15 and TRBJ1-2 for the parts outside the CDR3, the full variable domain is DAMVIQNPRYQVTQFGKPVTLSCSQTLNHNVMYWYQQKSSQAPKLLFHYYDKDFNNEADTPDNFQSRRPNTSFCFLDIRSPGLGDTAMYLCATSSPHGPHYGYTFGSGTRLTVV.

This clone was detected only once. The V gene is TRBV2, the J gene TRBJ2-3; 8 bases agree with TRBD1. The CDR3 consists of 16 residues. The germline V gene encodes CDR1 SNHLY and CDR2 FYNNEI. J was trimmed by 4 bases and V by 6 bases; bases with no gene match: 12. CDR3 loop: CASSPRQGTLPDTQYF. In DNA form, the CDR3 reads TGTGCCAGCAGCCCAAGACAGGGGACTCTTCCAGATACGCAGTATTTT.

V usage is TRBV30 and J usage is TRBJ2-7; 8 bases agree with TRBD1. The ends lost 3 bases at V and 3 bases at J; junction bases unmatched: 4. Germline V CDR1 and CDR2: GTSNPN, SVGIG (reference sequence). The CDR3 has 13 residues. The CDR3 coding sequence is TGTGCCTGGAGCCCCGGGACAGGCTACGAGCAGTACTTC. As protein: CAWSPGTGYEQYF.

This chain links TRBV10-3 with TRBJ1-6; D is undetermined. V dropped 4 bases and J dropped 6 bases, with 16 bases sitting between them. The CDR3 runs to 16 residues. Germline V gives CDR1 ENHRY, CDR2 SYGVKD. CDR3 residues: CAISGKEDDTNSPLHF. CDR3 in DNA: TGTGCCATCAGTGGGAAGGAGGACGATACTAATTCACCCCTCCACTTT.

The chain is built from TRBV15 and TRBJ1-1; a weak D match, TRBD1 (5 bases). This CDR3 has 13 residues. Trimming cost V 6 bases and J 2 bases, with 10 bases left between them. Germline lookup yields CDR1 LNHNV and CDR2 YYDKDF (reference sequence). In DNA form, the CDR3 reads TGTGCCACCAGTCAGGGACTAAACACTGAAGCTTTCTTT. It is translated as CATSQGLNTEAFF.

This clone was counted a few times. This CDR3 is CASSYQAGHSEQYF. In nucleotides, the CDR3 is TGTGCCAGCAGTTACCAAGCGGGGCATTCCGAGCAGTACTTC. J is TRBJ2-7 and V is TRBV6-5, with 7 bases fitting TRBD2. The J segment lost 6 bases and the V segment lost 2 bases, leaving 7 bases of the junction unmatched. Looked up from germline, CDR1 is MNHEY and CDR2 is SVGAGI. The length of the CDR3 is 14 residues.

The rearrangement links TRBV19 to TRBJ1-1; maybe TRBD1 (6 bases). Trimming took 6 bases from V and 1 from J, leaving 12 bases between them. CDR3 length: 14 residues. Germline CDR1 reads LNHDA; CDR2 reads SQIVND (reference sequence). The CDR3 DNA is TGTGCCAGTAGGATACAGGGTGAGAACACTGAAGCTTTCTTT. It codes for CASRIQGENTEAFF.

The chain recombines TRBV5-5 with TRBJ2-1; the D is unclear. Between the trimmed V and J ends, which lost 4 bases and 9 bases, there was a span of 8 bases. CDR1 is SGHKS and CDR2 is YYEKEE in the germline V gene (reference sequence). The CDR3 loop spans 11 amino acids. The CDR3 nucleotides are TGTGCCAGCAGCCCGCAGGTTGAGCAGTTCTTC. This gives the protein CASSPQVEQFF.

V is TRBV30 and J is TRBJ2-1; 11 positions agree with TRBD2. The CDR3 sequence is 19 residues long. The V gene end was trimmed by 1 base and the J gene end by 0 bases; junction bases not matched to a gene: 11. Germline V gives CDR1 GTSNPN, CDR2 SVGIG (reference sequence). The CDR3 nucleotides read TGTGCCTGGAGTGCCCAATATAGCGGGGGGGTTATCTCCTACAATGAGCAGTTCTTC. Protein product: CAWSAQYSGGVISYNEQFF.

The chain combines TRBV6-1 with TRBJ1-5; 10 positions match TRBD1. Germline CDR1 reads MNHNS; CDR2 reads SASEGT. The CDR3 is 16 residues long. Unmatched junction bases numbered 7, after V lost 1 base and J lost 7 bases. The CDR3, as DNA: TGTGCCAGCAGTGAAGGGGGACAGGGGAGGGGACAGCCCCAGCATTTT. It encodes CASSEGGQGRGQPQHF.

The CDR3: CASSAYQRGVYNEQFF. For the CDR3, the DNA is TGTGCCAGTAGTGCCTACCAGCGGGGGGTTTACAATGAGCAGTTCTTC. The genes are TRBV19 and TRBJ2-1; 9 bases agree with TRBD2. The CDR3 length is 16 residues. Germline CDR1 reads LNHDA; CDR2 reads SQIVND (reference sequence). V dropped 5 bases and J dropped 4; count of bases not matched to a gene: 9.